The 7 T cell receptor beta chains reported below all come from one sample, sequenced in a study of identical twins. TCRdb re-called the 5' RACE reads through MiXCR, storing one row per CDR3 protein. This sample has nearly 900,000 distinct CDR3 sequences, with about 12% found just once. These data are also associated with another study on yellow fever vaccine responses in identical twins.

The sequenced sample consisted of PBMCs. These receptors all stem from a woman under 30 in good health.

V and J are TRBV27 and TRBJ1-2; TRBD1 aligns across 7 bases. V trimming: 6 bases; J trimming: 0 bases; junction bases outside the gene matches: 4. Germline lookup yields CDR1 MNHEY and CDR2 SMNVEV (reference sequence). This CDR3 region has 14 residues. The CDR3 DNA sequence: TGTGCCAGCAGCCGGGGACAGTCTAACTATGGCTACACCTTC. As protein: CASSRGQSNYGYTF.

V and J are TRBV18 and TRBJ2-7; maybe TRBD1 (6 bases). This CDR3 comprises 14 residues. The ends were cut back, 6 bases at V and 4 bases at J, with 16 bases in the middle. Germline-derived CDR1 and CDR2 are KGHSH and LQKENI. CDR3 nucleotide sequence: TGTGCCAGCTCCCGAGACAGGTACCATTACGAGCAGTACTTC. It specifies CASSRDRYHYEQYF.

The rearrangement uses TRBV20-1 and TRBJ2-7, with D perhaps given as TRBD1 or TRBD2 (6 bases each). The V end lost 6 bases, the J end lost 2 bases, and 20 bases lay between the germline ends. CDR1 is DFQATT, CDR2 SNEGSKA, per germline (reference sequence). The CDR3 contains 15 residues. The CDR3 loop is CSAARMGGPAYEQYV. The CDR3 DNA reads TGCAGTGCCGCGAGGATGGGGGGCCCAGCCTACGAGCAGTACGTC.

A few counts support this clonotype. The chain couples TRBV3-1 to TRBJ2-1; TRBD2 matches at 10 bases. The V and J ends lost 3 bases and 6 bases, in that order; junction bases with no gene match: 11. CDR3 length: 17 amino acids. The germline V gene has CDR1 LGHDT and CDR2 YNNKEL (reference sequence). The CDR3 nucleotides are TGTGCCAGCAGCCATGACCTCTGGGCTAGCGGGAGCAATGAGCAGTTCTTC. Translating it yields CASSHDLWASGSNEQFF.

The chain is built from TRBV7-8 and TRBJ2-3; TRBD2 is a possible D gene (5 bases). CDR3 length: 19 residues. The V end was cut by 3 bases, the J end by 1 base, with 23 bases between. The germline V gene has CDR1 SGHVS and CDR2 FQNEAQ. This CDR3 is CASSFYGGLVDGRTDTQYF. The CDR3 DNA is TGTGCCAGCAGCTTCTACGGAGGACTTGTTGACGGCCGCACAGATACGCAGTATTTT.

This clonotype was recorded a few times. This chain joins TRBV10-2 and TRBJ1-5; unclear D gene. This CDR3 is built from 12 residues. Germline lookup yields CDR1 WSHSY and CDR2 SAAADI. V was trimmed by 6 bases and J by 9 bases, leaving 12 bases between them. CDR3 amino acids: CASREPQSPQHF. CDR3 DNA sequence: TGCGCCAGCAGGGAACCTCAATCGCCCCAGCATTTT.

This clonotype was counted between two and nine times. The CDR3 sequence is CASSHWTSGGASYNEQFF. CDR3 sequence (DNA): TGCGCCAGCAGCCACTGGACTAGCGGGGGGGCCTCTTACAATGAGCAGTTCTTC. The chain uses TRBV4-1 and TRBJ2-1, with 15 positions matching TRBD2. CDR1 and CDR2 from the germline V gene are MGHRA and YSYEKL. The CDR3 extends over 18 amino acids. V lost 3 bases, J lost 4 bases, and 7 bases stayed unmatched.